This entry is about one T cell receptor beta chain. The entry originates in a study of blood T cell repertoires in COVID-19. The V gene lost 5 bases and the J gene lost 0 bases, with 20 bases spanning the gap. CDR3 length: 17 residues. The V gene's germline CDR1 is MDHEN and CDR2 SYDVKM. In the original processing: Amplification of reference gene primers provided the estimated nucleated cell counts. Sequenced by immunoSEQ multiplex PCR; TCRdb stores in-frame clones only, minus some. Clonal size and the V and J genes are those of that table, whereas D and trimming came from the DNA. This repertoire shows some 400,000 clones, roughly nine tenths found once; its top ten account for 1.7%.

The receptor's source is a woman between 25 and 40 years old who had recovered from COVID-19. V and J are TRBV28 and TRBJ2-7; perhaps TRBD1 as D (5 bases). Sequenced input: PBMCs or T cells enriched from blood (not recorded which). The CDR3 is CASSPPHRRVISYEQYF. CDR3 DNA sequence: TGTGCCAGCAGTCCTCCACACCGCAGGGTTATCTCCTACGAGCAGTACTTC.